The clone carrying this TCR beta chain was seen a few times. The antigen is unknown. The data belong to a study of cytomegalovirus exposure and HLA in healthy donors. At the level of the study: Genotyping showed approximately 81% of fewer than 500 donors falling in the Caucasian-associated ancestry cluster.

The germline V gene has CDR1 SGHTA and CDR2 FQGNSA. The CDR3 contains 13 residues. V gave up 3 bases and J gave up 7 bases, with 9 bases separating them. PCR primers comprised 60 Vbeta and 13 Jbeta primers. TCRdb's copy holds only in-frame clones and misses some; the assay was immunoSEQ multiplex PCR. The profile covers 100,000 or so clones, with 12% to 15% appearing a single time and roughly 0.8% taken by the ten largest. Notes on the study in general: The availability of immune exposure information extended only to CMV serostatus. Later analysis suggested most CMV-associated TCR beta chains were HLA-restricted.

The source material was PBMCs. The TCR originated in a female donor in good health and CMV-seronegative. The J gene is TRBJ1-4, the V gene TRBV7-2; D gene unclear. The CDR3 reads CASSFGRIEKLFF. In DNA form, the CDR3 reads TGTGCCAGCAGCTTTGGCAGAATTGAAAAACTGTTTTTT.